These T cell receptor beta chains were read from a single sample in a study of T-cell memory formation after mild COVID-19. One entry per CDR3 protein results from TCRdb running MiXCR on the 5' RACE reads. The profile shows a few hundred thousand distinct CDR3 sequences, more than 20% of them singletons. The sample taken for sequencing was PBMCs or a T cell subset sorted from them (not recorded which). The receptors here all came from an adult woman who had mild COVID-19 (a few samples of this study predate the infection). Cell type and time point are not known. The CDR3 runs from the conserved cysteine through the conserved F or W. A D gene is named only where the DNA matches it firmly. Part of the rows lack a size; the others show once, few, many or a class for expanded clones.

j_gene | d_gene | v_gene | abundance | CDR3nt | CDR3aa
TRBJ2-7 | TRBD1 | TRBV7-6 | many | TGTGCCAGCAGCTCGGGGACAGCGAGCTCCTACGAGCAGTACTTC | CASSSGTASSYEQYF
TRBJ2-1 | - | TRBV28 | - | TGTGCCAGCAGGCAAGAGTTAGTTCGTTACAATGAGCAGTTCTTC | CASRQELVRYNEQFF
TRBJ2-7 | TRBD2 | TRBV12-3/TRBV12-4 | once | TGTGCCAGCAGTTCGACTAGCCCGACCTACGAGCAGTACTTC | CASSSTSPTYEQYF
TRBJ2-5 | - | TRBV5-5 | - | TGTGCCAGCAGCTTGGACCAGGGGCAAGAGACCCAGTACTTC | CASSLDQGQETQYF
TRBJ2-1 | - | TRBV30 | - | TGTGCCTGGAGTCTTGGGTACAATGAGCAGTTCTTC | CAWSLGYNEQFF
TRBJ2-3 | - | TRBV11-2 | - | TGTGCCAGCAGCCTGGGACTGCTAACTAGCACAGATACGCAGTATTTT | CASSLGLLTSTDTQYF
TRBJ2-2 | - | TRBV30 | - | TGTGCCTGGTTCCTTGGCGGGGAGCTGTTTTTT | CAWFLGGELFF
TRBJ2-1 | - | TRBV7-8 | once | TGTGCCAGCAGCCGACTAGAGGGTTACAATGAGCAGTTCTTC | CASSRLEGYNEQFF
TRBJ2-7 | - | TRBV20-1 | - | TGCAGTGCTAGAGCAGGATACGAGCAGTACTTC | CSARAGYEQYF
TRBJ2-2 | - | TRBV5-5 | few | TGTGCCAGCAGCCGGACTGTGGCCGGGGAGCTGTTTTTT | CASSRTVAGELFF
TRBJ2-1 | TRBD1 | TRBV11-1 | few | TGTGCCAGCAGCCCCCGGTGGGACAGGGGGGTTGAGCAGTTCTTC | CASSPRWDRGVEQFF
TRBJ1-2 | - | TRBV30 | - | TGTGCCTGGAGTGTAGGCAGGGTTGACTATGGCTACACCTTC | CAWSVGRVDYGYTF
TRBJ2-1 | TRBD2 | TRBV12-3/TRBV12-4 | - | TGTGCCAGCAGTCCTCTAGCGGGAAAAAATGAGCAGTTCTTC | CASSPLAGKNEQFF
TRBJ2-2 | TRBD2 | TRBV18 | many | TGTGCCAGCTCACCACCGGGACTAGCGGGAGGAACCACCGGGGAGCTGTTTTTT | CASSPPGLAGGTTGELFF
TRBJ2-1 | TRBD2 | TRBV4-2 | few | TGTGCCAGCAGCCACGGGACTAGCGGGAATGAGCAGTTCTTC | CASSHGTSGNEQFF
TRBJ2-7 | - | TRBV6-5 | - | TGTGCCAGCCGGACAGACTATATTTCTCGCGAGCAGTACTTC | CASRTDYISREQYF
TRBJ2-7 | - | TRBV7-6 | few | TGTGCCAGCAGCCACACAGTAAGCTCCTACGAGCAGTACTTC | CASSHTVSSYEQYF
TRBJ1-6 | - | TRBV3-1 | - | TGTGCCAGCAGCCTCACGGGTGAGAACCTCCACTTT | CASSLTGENLHF
TRBJ2-3 | TRBD2 | TRBV18 | - | TGTGCCAGCTCACCACCTACTAGCGGCCGCATCAATACGCAGTATTTT | CASSPPTSGRINTQYF
TRBJ2-3 | TRBD2 | TRBV5-5 | few | TGTGCCAGCAGCTTGATGAGTGGGAGGGCAGATACGCAGTATTTT | CASSLMSGRADTQYF
TRBJ1-1 | - | TRBV20-1 | few | TGCAGTGTATCGGGCCTGGTAAACACTGAAGCTTTCTTT | CSVSGLVNTEAFF
TRBJ2-1 | TRBD2 | TRBV5-1 | - | TGCGCCAGCAGCTTGGTTCTTGCGGGAGGGGGTCGCGATGAGCAGTTCTTC | CASSLVLAGGGRDEQFF
TRBJ2-7 | - | TRBV5-4 | - | TGTGCCAGCAGCTTGGAGGGCGAAAAGCAGTACTTC | CASSLEGEKQYF
TRBJ1-6 | - | TRBV5-1 | few | TGCGCCAGCAGCTTGTCACAGGGTCGTAGTTATAATTCACCCCTCCACTTT | CASSLSQGRSYNSPLHF
TRBJ2-7 | - | TRBV7-2 | - | TGTGCCAGCAGCTTTATGGGGGAGTGGGAGCAGTACTTC | CASSFMGEWEQYF
TRBJ2-2 | - | TRBV6-1 | - | TGTGCCAGCAGTGAAGGGGGGGACGGGGAGCTGTTTTTT | CASSEGGDGELFF
TRBJ2-1 | - | TRBV7-9 | - | TGTGCCAGCAGCTCCGCCCTACCCAACTCCTACAATGAGCAGTTCTTC | CASSSALPNSYNEQFF
TRBJ2-7 | - | TRBV6-2/TRBV6-3 | few | TGTGCCAGCAGTTACTCGACCGGGACCCCCAGACAGTACTTC | CASSYSTGTPRQYF
TRBJ2-7 | TRBD1 | TRBV5-1 | few | TGCGCCAGCAGCTCACTCCCAGCCGACAGGGGAGCCCACGAGCAGTACTTC | CASSSLPADRGAHEQYF
TRBJ2-7 | TRBD2 | TRBV6-2/TRBV6-3 | few | TGTGCCAGCAGCAGGACTAGCGGGACCTCCTACGAGCAGTACTTC | CASSRTSGTSYEQYF
TRBJ1-5 | - | TRBV20-1 | - | TGCAGTGCTGGATGGGACGGCTTTAGCAATCAGCCCCAGCATTTT | CSAGWDGFSNQPQHF
TRBJ2-7 | - | TRBV12-3/TRBV12-4 | few | TGTGCCAGCAGTTTTGGAACAGCGTTAGGGACTCGATCCTACGAGCAGTACTTC | CASSFGTALGTRSYEQYF
TRBJ2-7 | TRBD2 | TRBV5-1 | many | TGCGCCAGCAGCGTCCCCAGGGATAGCGGGTTTTTCTACGAGCAGTACTTC | CASSVPRDSGFFYEQYF
TRBJ2-5 | TRBD1 | TRBV11-2 | - | TGTGCCAGCAGCACCTCCGGGACAGGGAGAGAGACCCAGTACTTC | CASSTSGTGRETQYF
TRBJ2-2 | TRBD1 | TRBV2 | - | TGTGCCAGCAGCAGCCGGGACAGGGTCACCGGGGAGCTGTTTTTT | CASSSRDRVTGELFF
TRBJ2-2 | - | TRBV6-1 | - | TGTGCCAGCAGTTGGTCCGGGGCGAACACCGGGGAGCTGTTTTTT | CASSWSGANTGELFF
TRBJ2-1 | - | TRBV5-4 | - | TGTGCCAGCAGCACGGGGGCAGGAGTTCCCCTGCTCTACAATGAGCAGTTCTTC | CASSTGAGVPLLYNEQFF